The next 17 T cell receptor beta chains were all read from a single sample in a study of T cell responses to AZD1222 COVID-19 vaccine. Profiling relied on immunoSEQ multiplex PCR, and the TCRdb table lists in-frame clones only, not all of them. The table lists over 85,000 clones, around 86% of them singletons. The material sequenced was peripheral blood, taken on day 0 of AZD1222 vaccination. The receptors originated from an adult in good health.

As DNA, the CDR3 is TGTGCCAGCAGCCAAGGGCGACTAGCGGGGGGCCTTCGAGAGACCCAGTACTTC. It encodes CASSQGRLAGGLRETQYF. The rearrangement uses TRBV14 and TRBJ2-5; 13 bases map to TRBD2. The CDR3 extends over 18 amino acids. The germline gives CDR1 SGHDN, CDR2 FVKESK. Trimming removed 1 base from V and 4 bases from J; junction bases left unmatched: 9.

The chain carries TRBV18 and TRBJ1-4; D is unresolved. V lost 2 bases and J 4 bases, leaving 5 bases between the germline ends. CDR3 size: 13 residues. Germline assignment: CDR1 KGHSH and CDR2 LQKENI. The chain's CDR3 is CASSPGINEKLFF. CDR3 bases: TGTGCCAGCTCACCAGGGATTAATGAAAAACTGTTTTTT.

The V and J genes are TRBV6-5 and TRBJ2-2; possibly TRBD1 or TRBD2 for D (5 bases each). Trimming removed 7 bases at V and 8 bases at J, with 11 bases between. Germline V gene data show CDR1 as MNHEY and CDR2 as SVGAGI. The CDR3 has 12 amino acids. This CDR3 reads CASIFGTGELFF. CDR3 DNA sequence: TGTGCCAGCATTTTCGGGACGGGGGAGCTGTTTTTT.

Note on this clone: At one end the junction does not follow the germline gene, possibly because of a read error. The J gene is TRBJ2-2, the V gene TRBV7-7; 8 bases are shared with TRBD2. This CDR3 comprises 16 residues. The germline V gene encodes CDR1 SSHAT and CDR2 FNYEAQ (reference sequence). CDR3 in DNA: TGTGCTAGCAGCCCCCAGACTAGCGTGAACACCGGGGAGCTGTTTTTT. It yields the protein CASSPQTSVNTGELFF.

The rearrangement links TRBV19 to TRBJ2-7; D possibly corresponds to TRBD2 (5 bases). Germline lookup yields CDR1 LNHDA and CDR2 SQIVND (reference sequence). The CDR3 totals 16 residues. Trimming took 6 bases from V and 3 from J, leaving 21 bases between them. In DNA form, the CDR3 reads TGTGCCAGTAGCCCTCGAAAGGGAGCGAGAGGCTACGAGCAGTACTTC. It codes for CASSPRKGARGYEQYF.

This clone has only one observation. The chain uses TRBV30 and TRBJ1-3; no definite D call. The V gene's germline CDR1 is GTSNPN and CDR2 SVGIG (reference sequence). V lost 0 bases, J lost 2 bases, and 11 bases lay in between. The CDR3 runs 15 residues. The CDR3 loop is CAWSVIGWAGNTIYF. The CDR3 coding sequence is TGTGCCTGGAGTGTAATAGGTTGGGCTGGAAACACCATATATTTT.

The chain is built from TRBV27 and TRBJ1-1; D remains unclear. The V end was cut by 1 base, the J end by 2 bases, with 8 bases between. The CDR3 covers 14 residues. Germline V gene sequence: CDR1 MNHEY, CDR2 SMNVEV (reference sequence). The CDR3 region is CASSLFTGNTEAFF. CDR3 nucleotide sequence: TGTGCCAGCAGTTTATTTACCGGAAACACTGAAGCTTTCTTT.

The CDR3, as DNA: TGTGCCAGCGGACAGGGGGCTGCTAGCAATCAGCCCCAGCATTTT. It yields the protein CASGQGAASNQPQHF. The V and J genes are TRBV2 and TRBJ1-5; 11 nucleotides agree with TRBD1. Germline values: CDR1 SNHLY, CDR2 FYNNEI. Trimming at V came to 8 bases and at J to 0 bases, leaving 3 bases not matched to a gene. CDR3 length: 15 amino acids.

This clone came up a few times. The chain has TRBV4-3 and TRBJ1-1; no firm D call. The germline V gene has CDR1 LGHNA and CDR2 YSLEER. V gave up 0 bases and J gave up 8 bases, with 10 bases separating them. The CDR3 is made up of 13 amino acids. The CDR3 DNA reads as TGCGCCAGCAGCCAAGATGCGGCGACCGAAGCTTTCTTT. The encoded protein is CASSQDAATEAFF.

The chain has TRBV13 and TRBJ1-4, with D tentatively TRBD1 (5 bases). The CDR3 has 17 residues. V shed 6 bases and J shed 5 bases, with 22 bases lying between them. Germline V gene data show CDR1 as PRHDT and CDR2 as FYEKMQ (reference sequence). The CDR3 sequence: CASRRSGTGGGNEKLFF. DNA for the CDR3: TGTGCCAGCAGACGTTCCGGGACGGGAGGTGGGAATGAAAAACTGTTTTTT.

The V gene is TRBV27, the J gene TRBJ2-7; 13 bases are a match to TRBD2. The CDR3 length is 16 residues. Germline V gives CDR1 MNHEY, CDR2 SMNVEV (reference sequence). V was pared by 5 bases and J by 5 bases, with 9 bases of the junction left unmatched. Here the CDR3 DNA reads TGTGCCAGCAGTCCACCGGGACTAGCGGGACCCCACGAGCAGTACTTC. As protein: CASSPPGLAGPHEQYF.

This clone has a handful of counts. The V gene is TRBV29-1, the J gene TRBJ2-7; no clear D. Germline-derived CDR1 and CDR2 are SQVTM and ANQGSEA. V was shortened by 1 base and J by 3 bases, with 7 bases between the two germline ends. This CDR3 has 12 residues. The CDR3 loop reads CSVEADGYEQYF. CDR3 nucleotide sequence: TGCAGCGTTGAAGCCGACGGCTACGAGCAGTACTTC.

The chain is built from TRBV6-5 and TRBJ2-7; possibly TRBD1 for D (6 bases). In germline, CDR1 is MNHEY, CDR2 SVGAGI. V was trimmed by 7 bases and J by 0 bases, leaving 13 bases between them. This CDR3 is built from 14 residues. The CDR3 sequence: CASMGTLSSYEQYF. CDR3 nucleotide sequence: TGTGCCAGCATGGGGACATTGAGCTCCTACGAGCAGTACTTC.

The chain links TRBV6-5 to TRBJ1-2, with TRBD1 matching over 11 bases. This CDR3 spans 13 amino acids. CDR1 and CDR2 from the germline V gene are MNHEY and SVGAGI. Losses at the gene ends were 6 bases for V and 8 bases for J; bases not matched to a gene: 5. The DNA for the CDR3 is TGTGCCAGCAGCCAGGGGACAGGGGGAGGCTACACCTTC. Translating it yields CASSQGTGGGYTF.

The chain recombines TRBV2 with TRBJ1-5; perhaps TRBD1 as D (5 bases). This CDR3 region has 13 residues. Germline V gene lookup returns CDR1 SNHLY and CDR2 FYNNEI. The germline V and J ends were trimmed by 6 bases and 11 bases, with 17 bases remaining between them. CDR3 loop: CASRSPRTRAQHF. Here the CDR3 DNA reads TGTGCCAGCAGGTCCCCCCGGACACGGGCCCAGCATTTT.

J is TRBJ2-3 and V is TRBV2; TRBD1 or TRBD2 may be the D gene (5 bases each). The germline V gene has CDR1 SNHLY and CDR2 FYNNEI. The V and J ends lost 8 bases and 6 bases respectively, with 33 bases between them. The CDR3 runs 19 residues. CDR3 nucleotide sequence: TGTGCCAGCGAACTCCGGGACGGATATTCGATAGCCGGTGCGGATACGCAGTATTTT. Its protein is CASELRDGYSIAGADTQYF.

This CDR3 reads CASSPTGSTDTQYF. CDR3 nucleotides: TGTGCCAGCAGCCCGACAGGAAGCACAGATACGCAGTATTTT. The gene calls are TRBV7-2 and TRBJ2-3; weak D call: TRBD1 (6 bases). The germline gives CDR1 SGHTA, CDR2 FQGNSA. The germline V and J ends were trimmed by 5 bases and 0 bases, with 9 bases remaining between them. CDR3 length equals 14 residues. The full variable domain, completed using reference TRBV7-2 and TRBJ2-3, is GAGVSQSPSNKVTEKGKDVELRCDPISGHTALYWYRQSLGQGLEFLIYFQGNSAPDKSGLPSDRFSAERTGGSVSTLTIQRTQQEDSAVYLCASSPTGSTDTQYFGPGTRLTVL.